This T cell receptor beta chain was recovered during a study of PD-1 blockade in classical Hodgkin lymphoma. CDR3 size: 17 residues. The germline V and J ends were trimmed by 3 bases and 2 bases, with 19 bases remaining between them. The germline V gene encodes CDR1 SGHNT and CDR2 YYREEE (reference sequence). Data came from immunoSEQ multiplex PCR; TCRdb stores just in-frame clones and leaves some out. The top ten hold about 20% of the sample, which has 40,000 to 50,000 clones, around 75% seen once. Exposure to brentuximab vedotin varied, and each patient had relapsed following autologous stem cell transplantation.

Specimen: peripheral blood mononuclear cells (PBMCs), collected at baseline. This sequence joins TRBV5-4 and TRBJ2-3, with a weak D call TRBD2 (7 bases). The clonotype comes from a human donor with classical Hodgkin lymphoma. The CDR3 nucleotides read TGTGCCAGCAGCTCGGGGGGCAGCGGGACCGCCACAGATACGCAGTATTTT. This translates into CASSSGGSGTATDTQYF.